The sample holds a few counts of the clone carrying this TCR beta chain. This record comes from a study of cytomegalovirus exposure and HLA in healthy donors. In the PCR, 60 Vbeta and 13 Jbeta primers were used. Profiling relied on immunoSEQ multiplex PCR, and the TCRdb table lists in-frame clones only, not all of them. Of about 190,000 clones listed, over 80% are singletons. Per the germline V gene, CDR1 is MNHEY and CDR2 is SVGAGI. CDR3 size: 13 residues. Between the trimmed V and J ends, which lost 5 bases and 5 bases, there was a span of 12 bases. The sequenced sample consisted of PBMCs. The rearrangement links TRBV6-5 to TRBJ1-2; D remains unclear. The source of this sequence is a man aged 40-50 years in good health and CMV-seropositive. This CDR3 is CASSPEQIYGYTF. The CDR3 bases are TGTGCCAGCAGTCCAGAACAGATATATGGCTACACCTTC.